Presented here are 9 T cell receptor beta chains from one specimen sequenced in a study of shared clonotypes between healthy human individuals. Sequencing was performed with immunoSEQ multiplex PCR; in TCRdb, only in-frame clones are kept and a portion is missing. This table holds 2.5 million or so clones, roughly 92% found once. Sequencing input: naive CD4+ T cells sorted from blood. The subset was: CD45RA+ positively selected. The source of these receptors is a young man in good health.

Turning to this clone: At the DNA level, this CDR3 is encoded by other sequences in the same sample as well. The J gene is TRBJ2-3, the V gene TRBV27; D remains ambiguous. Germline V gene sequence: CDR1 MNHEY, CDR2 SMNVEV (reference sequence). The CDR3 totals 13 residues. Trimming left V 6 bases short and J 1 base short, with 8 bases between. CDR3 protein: CASSLRGTDTQYF. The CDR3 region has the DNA TGTGCCAGCAGCCTCCGGGGCACAGATACGCAGTATTTT.

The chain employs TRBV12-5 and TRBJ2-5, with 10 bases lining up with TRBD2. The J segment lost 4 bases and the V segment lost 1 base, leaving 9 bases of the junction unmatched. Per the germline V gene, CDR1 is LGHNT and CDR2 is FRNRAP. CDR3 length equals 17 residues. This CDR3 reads CASGLDGLAGETETQYF. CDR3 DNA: TGTGCTAGTGGTTTGGACGGCCTAGCGGGGGAGACAGAGACCCAGTACTTC.

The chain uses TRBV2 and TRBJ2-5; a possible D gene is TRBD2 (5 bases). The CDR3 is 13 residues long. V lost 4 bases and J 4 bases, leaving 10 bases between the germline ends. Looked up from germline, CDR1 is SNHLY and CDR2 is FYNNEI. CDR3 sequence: CASSADYTETQYF. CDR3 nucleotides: TGTGCCAGCAGTGCCGACTATACAGAGACCCAGTACTTC.

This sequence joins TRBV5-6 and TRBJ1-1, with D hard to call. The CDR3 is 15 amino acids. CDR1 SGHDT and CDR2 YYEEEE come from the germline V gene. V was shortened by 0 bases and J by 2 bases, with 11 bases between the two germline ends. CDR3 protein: CASSLVGVRNTEAFF. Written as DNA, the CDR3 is TGTGCCAGCAGCTTGGTGGGAGTCCGAAACACTGAAGCTTTCTTT.

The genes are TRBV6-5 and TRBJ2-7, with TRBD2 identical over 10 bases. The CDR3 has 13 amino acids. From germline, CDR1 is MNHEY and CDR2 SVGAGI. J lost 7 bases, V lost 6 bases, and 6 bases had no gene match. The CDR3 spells CASRLAGPGEQYF. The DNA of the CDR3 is TGTGCCAGCAGACTAGCGGGGCCGGGGGAGCAGTACTTC.

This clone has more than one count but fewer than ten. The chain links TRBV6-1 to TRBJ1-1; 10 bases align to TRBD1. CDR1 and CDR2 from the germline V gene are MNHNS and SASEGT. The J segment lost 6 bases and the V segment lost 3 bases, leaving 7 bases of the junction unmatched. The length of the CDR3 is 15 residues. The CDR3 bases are TGTGCCAGCAGTGACAAGACAGGGGGCATGGCTGAAGCTTTCTTT. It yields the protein CASSDKTGGMAEAFF.

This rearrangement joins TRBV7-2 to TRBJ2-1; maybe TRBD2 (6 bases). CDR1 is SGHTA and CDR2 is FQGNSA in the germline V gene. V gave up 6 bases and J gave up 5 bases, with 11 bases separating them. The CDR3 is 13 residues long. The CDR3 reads CASRVAANNEQFF. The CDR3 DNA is TGTGCCAGCAGGGTAGCGGCGAACAATGAGCAGTTCTTC.

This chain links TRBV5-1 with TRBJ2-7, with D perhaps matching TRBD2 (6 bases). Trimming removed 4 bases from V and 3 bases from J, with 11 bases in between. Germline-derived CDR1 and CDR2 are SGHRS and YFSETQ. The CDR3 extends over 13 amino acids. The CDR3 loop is CASSRSGVYEQYF. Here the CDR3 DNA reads TGCGCCAGCAGCAGGTCGGGGGTCTACGAGCAGTACTTC.

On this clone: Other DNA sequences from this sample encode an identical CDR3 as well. CDR3 in amino acids: CASSVLQNTGELFF. The DNA of the CDR3 is TGTGCCAGCAGCGTACTTCAGAACACCGGGGAGCTGTTTTTT. The gene calls are TRBV9 and TRBJ2-2; no definite D call. V was trimmed by 1 base and J by 1 base, leaving 5 bases between them. Germline lookup yields CDR1 SGDLS and CDR2 YYNGEE. The CDR3 has 14 amino acids.